A single sample gave rise to the 21 T cell receptor beta chains below, sequenced in a study of cytomegalovirus exposure and HLA in healthy donors. The PCR ran on 60 Vbeta and 13 Jbeta primers. Generated by immunoSEQ multiplex PCR, the TCRdb table keeps only in-frame clones and is missing some. The data contain a few hundred thousand clones, approximately 80% of them singletons. Material for sequencing was PBMCs. The receptors come from a girl aged 2-10 years in good health and CMV-seronegative.

The chain couples TRBV10-3 to TRBJ2-1, with 12 bases identical to TRBD2. Unmatched junction bases numbered 14, after V lost 0 bases and J lost 5 bases. Germline values: CDR1 ENHRY, CDR2 SYGVKD. CDR3 length equals 20 residues. CDR3 in DNA: TGTGCCATCAGTGAGTCGAATCCGGGACTAGCGGGTCGGGCCCACAATGAGCAGTTCTTC. It encodes CAISESNPGLAGRAHNEQFF.

The chain couples TRBV6-4 to TRBJ2-1; TRBD2 aligns across 11 bases. This CDR3 is built from 15 residues. V trimming: 3 bases; J trimming: 8 bases; junction bases outside the gene matches: 6. The germline gives CDR1 MRHNA, CDR2 SNTAGT. The CDR3 is CASSELAGGPYEQFF. The CDR3 DNA reads TGTGCCAGCAGTGAATTAGCGGGAGGGCCCTATGAGCAGTTCTTC.

Here the CDR3 reads CASSLIGTSGSSEQYF. CDR3 DNA: TGTGCCAGCAGTTTAATCGGGACCAGCGGGAGTTCCGAGCAGTACTTC. The chain combines TRBV28 with TRBJ2-7; TRBD2 matches at 8 bases. Germline V lookup: CDR1 MDHEN, CDR2 SYDVKM. J was trimmed by 6 bases and V by 2 bases; bases with no gene match: 12. The CDR3 contains 16 residues.

The rearrangement uses TRBV15 and TRBJ2-7; D possibly corresponds to TRBD1 (8 bases). Per germline, CDR1 LNHNV and CDR2 YYDKDF (reference sequence). CDR3 size: 16 residues. Trimming pared 1 base from V and 3 bases from J, leaving 16 bases between. CDR3 DNA sequence: TGTGCCACCAGCAGAGCAGGGAGGGACAGGTACTACGAGCAGTACTTC. This gives the protein CATSRAGRDRYYEQYF.

This clone occurred a few times. The CDR3 DNA is TGCAGCGTTGCTCGGCAGGGCGAGCAGTACTTC. Protein: CSVARQGEQYF. The chain combines TRBV29-1 with TRBJ2-7, with D perhaps TRBD1 (5 bases). The CDR3 is 11 residues long. CDR1 is SQVTM, CDR2 ANQGSEA, per germline. Trimming stripped 4 bases from V and 6 bases from J, with 10 bases between.

The genes are TRBV5-5 and TRBJ1-1; a possible D gene is TRBD1 (6 bases). Germline loops: CDR1 SGHKS, CDR2 YYEKEE (reference sequence). The CDR3 runs 15 residues. V lost 4 bases, J lost 1 base, and 14 bases lay in between. DNA of the CDR3: TGTGCCAGCAGCGCACCGGGACATACGAACACTGAAGCTTTCTTT. Protein product: CASSAPGHTNTEAFF.

This chain links TRBV27 with TRBJ2-5; TRBD2 aligns across 12 bases. There are 15 residues in the CDR3. Per germline, CDR1 MNHEY and CDR2 SMNVEV (reference sequence). Trimming removed 6 bases from V and 7 bases from J; junction bases left unmatched: 9. CDR3 in DNA: TGTGCCAGCAGCCGCCGACTAGCGGGGGATCGGACCCAGTACTTC. This gives the protein CASSRRLAGDRTQYF.

The DNA for the CDR3 is TGTGCCAGCAGTGACGCATATCCTAAAAGGGACACCTCTCCGACTAATGAAAAACTGTTTTTT. Amino acids: CASSDAYPKRDTSPTNEKLFF. V usage is TRBV6-4 and J usage is TRBJ1-4, with a possible D match to TRBD1 (6 bases). Trimming removed 2 bases at V and 2 bases at J, with 27 bases between. Looked up from germline, CDR1 is MRHNA and CDR2 is SNTAGT. The CDR3 extends over 21 amino acids.

The chain combines TRBV5-6 with TRBJ1-6, with TRBD1 matching over 9 bases. Trimming at V came to 7 bases and at J to 10 bases, leaving 6 bases not matched to a gene. Germline CDR1 reads SGHDT; CDR2 reads YYEEEE. There are 13 residues in the CDR3. The CDR3 sequence is CASQGQGESPLHF. CDR3 nucleotide sequence: TGTGCCAGCCAGGGACAGGGAGAATCACCCCTCCACTTT.

The chain has TRBV29-1 and TRBJ2-1; no clear D gene. Trimming removed 5 bases at V and 8 bases at J, with 13 bases between. Germline CDR1 reads SQVTM; CDR2 reads ANQGSEA. This CDR3 region has 12 residues. CDR3 residues: CSVYVRYDEQFF. The DNA of the CDR3 is TGCAGCGTTTATGTCCGGTACGATGAGCAGTTCTTC.

A few counts support this clone. The chain uses TRBV19 and TRBJ1-2; TRBD1 agrees at 9 bases. The J segment lost 1 base and the V segment lost 6 bases, leaving 9 bases of the junction unmatched. This CDR3 has 16 amino acids. CDR1 LNHDA and CDR2 SQIVND come from the germline V gene (reference sequence). CDR3 DNA: TGTGCCAGTAGCAACCCTAGGGGACAGGGTAACTATGGCTACACCTTC. Protein product: CASSNPRGQGNYGYTF.

The chain carries TRBV30 and TRBJ2-3, with D possibly being TRBD2 (6 bases). This CDR3 contains 15 residues. Germline CDR1 GTSNPN, CDR2 SVGIG (reference sequence). The V end lost 2 bases, the J end lost 4 bases, and 16 bases lay between the germline ends. This chain's CDR3 is CAWSISGGGADTQYF. In DNA, the CDR3 is TGTGCCTGGAGTATTAGCGGAGGCGGGGCAGATACGCAGTATTTT.

The gene calls are TRBV11-2 and TRBJ1-2; weak D call: TRBD1 (6 bases). Germline CDR1 is SGHAT and CDR2 is FQNNGV. Trimming shortened V by 5 bases and J by 6 bases, and 16 bases separated the two germline ends. This CDR3 contains 14 residues. The CDR3 DNA follows: TGTGCCAGCAGCCCCAGAAAACAGGGCGATGGCTACACCTTC. Its protein product is CASSPRKQGDGYTF.

This chain links TRBV6-5 with TRBJ2-7, with 11 positions matching TRBD1. Per germline, CDR1 MNHEY and CDR2 SVGAGI. V gave up 6 bases and J gave up 1 base; unmatched junction bases: 5. This CDR3 is built from 15 residues. CDR3 in amino acids: CASSSGQGGSYEQYF. CDR3 in DNA: TGTGCCAGCAGCTCGGGACAGGGGGGTTCCTACGAGCAGTACTTC.

V gene TRBV21-1 combines with J gene TRBJ2-1; no DNA check was done on the table's D call, TRBD2. TRBV21-1 is marked as a pseudogene. The CDR3 covers 18 residues. The CDR3 region has the DNA TGTGCCAGCAGAGATGGGGTGGGTCGGCGGGGGCGGCGTAATGAGCAGTTCTTC. Translated, it gives CASRDGVGRRGRRNEQFF.

CDR3 sequence: CSPRALETQYF. CDR3 coding DNA: TGCAGTCCCAGAGCCCTAGAGACCCAGTACTTC. The rearrangement joins TRBV20-1 to TRBJ2-5; D is ambiguous. Germline CDR1 is DFQATT and CDR2 is SNEGSKA (reference sequence). This CDR3 spans 11 amino acids. The V gene lost 8 bases and the J gene lost 4 bases, with 11 bases spanning the gap.

Comment on this clone: The germline gene is not matched at one end of the junction; a read error may be the cause. The chain recombines TRBV7-9 with TRBJ2-3; D may be TRBD2 (7 bases). The germline CDR1 and CDR2 sequences are SEHNR and FQNEAQ (reference sequence). CDR3 size: 15 residues. This CDR3 reads CSSSPRGLGLGTQYF. In DNA form, the CDR3 reads TGTTCCAGCAGCCCCAGGGGCCTCGGACTAGGTACGCAGTATTTT.

The V gene is TRBV5-6, the J gene TRBJ2-2, with 7 bases aligning to TRBD1. The germline V gene encodes CDR1 SGHDT and CDR2 YYEEEE. This CDR3 region has 18 residues. Trimming at V came to 0 bases and at J to 2 bases, leaving 10 bases not matched to a gene. The chain's CDR3 is CASSLAYPRGGNTGELFF. The DNA of the CDR3 is TGTGCCAGCAGCTTGGCTTACCCTAGAGGGGGCAACACCGGGGAGCTGTTTTTT.

The table lists this clone with a count of one. The chain recombines TRBV6-1 with TRBJ2-5, with D perhaps TRBD1 (5 bases). V dropped 7 bases and J dropped 0 bases, with 9 bases sitting between them. Germline CDR1 MNHNS, CDR2 SASEGT. The CDR3 length is 13 residues. CDR3 coding DNA: TGTGCCAGCACCCGACAGAACCAAGAGACCCAGTACTTC. Translated: CASTRQNQETQYF.

This chain uses TRBV28 with TRBJ1-1; no reliable D call. Germline V gene data show CDR1 as MDHEN and CDR2 as SYDVKM. V gave up 2 bases and J gave up 1 base, with 11 bases separating them. The CDR3 consists of 15 residues. The CDR3 DNA reads TGTGCCAGCAGTTTAGCCTCGGCGGGGAACACTGAAGCTTTCTTT. Translating it yields CASSLASAGNTEAFF. Complete variable domain (other parts from reference TRBV28 and TRBJ1-1): DVKVTQSSRYLVKRTGEKVFLECVQDMDHENMFWYRQDPGLGLRLIYFSYDVKMKEKGDIPEGYSVSREKKERFSLILESASTNQTSMYLCASSLASAGNTEAFFGQGTRLTVV.

The V call is TRBV4-1, the J call TRBJ2-7; possibly TRBD2 for D (5 bases). Germline V gene sequence: CDR1 MGHRA, CDR2 YSYEKL. The V end was cut by 1 base, the J end by 3 bases, with 16 bases between. The CDR3 extends over 16 amino acids. The CDR3 sequence is CASSQGDRTGNYEQYF. The CDR3 region has the DNA TGCGCCAGCAGCCAAGGTGATCGGACGGGGAACTACGAGCAGTACTTC.